These 19 T cell receptor beta chains were sequenced from one sample in a study of patients and donors after allogeneic stem cell transplantation. One entry per CDR3 protein, called by TCRdb with MiXCR from the RT-PCR reads. The sample holds some 880,000 distinct CDR3 sequences, 18% seen once. The sample taken for sequencing was blood, either unsorted or a sorted T cell fraction (not recorded which). These receptors were obtained from a human donor who was either an allogeneic HSCT recipient or a stem cell or donor lymphocyte infusion donor (not recorded which). It is not recorded whose cells these are; they may come from a transplant donor.

This clonotype was recorded a few times. This sequence joins TRBV4-2 and TRBJ1-1; tentatively, D is TRBD1 (6 bases). Looked up from germline, CDR1 is LGHNA and CDR2 is YNFKEQ. V gave up 2 bases and J gave up 3 bases, with 13 bases separating them. The CDR3 has 15 residues. The CDR3 nucleotides read TGTGCCAGCAGCCAAAGTTGGGGGCAGGACACTGAAGCTTTCTTT. Translated, it gives CASSQSWGQDTEAFF.

This clonotype was observed a few times. This sequence joins TRBV20-1 and TRBJ2-1; 8 bases are shared with TRBD2. Trimming cost V 0 bases and J 8 bases; bases outside gene matches: 15. The V gene's germline CDR1 is DFQATT and CDR2 SNEGSKA (reference sequence). The CDR3 sequence is 17 residues long. Here the CDR3 DNA reads TGCAGTGCTAGAGATCAGGAGCGGGAGCAAGATTCGGATGAGCAGTTCTTC. The encoded protein is CSARDQEREQDSDEQFF.

This clonotype was seen many times. The rearrangement uses TRBV12-3 or TRBV12-4 and TRBJ2-7; tentatively, D is TRBD2 (5 bases). Trimming stripped 0 bases from V and 4 bases from J, with 10 bases between. The CDR3 is 14 residues long. CDR3 amino acids: CASSLAGARYEQYF. The CDR3, as DNA: TGTGCCAGCAGTTTAGCGGGAGCGAGGTACGAGCAGTACTTC.

This chain uses TRBV29-1 with TRBJ2-3; 7 nucleotides align to TRBD1. The CDR3 covers 15 residues. V lost 6 bases to trimming and J lost 2 bases; unmatched junction nucleotides: 11. Germline CDR1 is SQVTM and CDR2 is ANQGSEA. As DNA, the CDR3 is TGCAGCGTGACCGATGGACAGGTATACACAGATACGCAGTATTTT. This encodes CSVTDGQVYTDTQYF.

Comments on this clonotype: Its ends do not fully match the called genes, so a read error is possible. J is TRBJ2-3 and V is TRBV6-1, with D maybe TRBD1 (5 bases). The CDR3 totals 18 residues. Looked up from germline, CDR1 is MNHNS and CDR2 is SASEGT. The CDR3 sequence: CASSKPRCLGVRSDSQYF. The CDR3 DNA sequence: TGTGCCAGCAGTAAACCCCGGTGCCTAGGGGTGAGGTCAGATTCGCAGTATTTT.

The gene calls are TRBV27 and TRBJ1-6; 9 bases fit TRBD1. Germline values: CDR1 MNHEY, CDR2 SMNVEV (reference sequence). Trimming took 4 bases from V and 14 from J; bases not matched to a gene: 15. The CDR3 is made up of 16 amino acids. The CDR3 here is CASSSRRDRADSALHF. CDR3 bases: TGTGCCAGCAGTTCACGCAGGGACAGGGCCGATTCTGCCCTCCACTTT.

This clonotype was seen a few times. The gene calls are TRBV24-1 and TRBJ2-7, with no clear D. This CDR3 comprises 13 residues. V dropped 4 bases and J dropped 1 base, with 7 bases sitting between them. The germline V gene encodes CDR1 KGHDR and CDR2 SFDVKD. The chain's CDR3 is CATSEGTSYEQYF. CDR3 DNA sequence: TGTGCCACCAGTGAAGGCACATCCTACGAGCAGTACTTC.

This clonotype was seen a single time. This chain joins TRBV4-2 and TRBJ2-7; TRBD1 agrees at 11 bases. V lost 5 bases to trimming and J lost 0 bases; unmatched junction nucleotides: 6. The germline CDR1 and CDR2 sequences are LGHNA and YNFKEQ. This CDR3 is built from 16 residues. In nucleotides, the CDR3 is TGTGCCAGCAGCGGCCGGGACAGGGGGTTCTCCTACGAGCAGTACTTC. As protein: CASSGRDRGFSYEQYF.

There are a few counts of this clonotype. The chain uses TRBV20-1 and TRBJ2-7; TRBD1 might be the D (5 bases). Trimming removed 0 bases from V and 3 bases from J, with 12 bases in between. In germline, CDR1 is DFQATT, CDR2 SNEGSKA (reference sequence). This CDR3 is 14 amino acids long. The DNA of the CDR3 is TGCAGTGCTAGAGATCTAGGGGCAGTCTACGAGCAGTACTTC. Its protein is CSARDLGAVYEQYF.

This clonotype was counted a few times. The chain uses TRBV27 and TRBJ2-6; no reliable D call. Germline CDR1 reads MNHEY; CDR2 reads SMNVEV (reference sequence). Trimming took 8 bases from V and 3 from J, leaving 2 bases between them. This CDR3 comprises 11 residues. This chain's CDR3 is CASGGANVLTF. In nucleotides, the CDR3 is TGTGCCAGCGGTGGGGCCAACGTCCTGACTTTC.

The chain is built from TRBV12-3 or TRBV12-4 and TRBJ1-2, with D unclear. This CDR3 contains 11 residues. Trimming took off 8 bases at V and 4 bases at J, with 8 bases between the two ends. DNA of the CDR3: TGTGCCAGCGGCTTAATCTATGGCTACACCTTC. This codes for CASGLIYGYTF.

This clonotype showed up many times. The V and J genes are TRBV29-1 and TRBJ2-7; D is ambiguous. CDR1 is SQVTM and CDR2 is ANQGSEA in the germline V gene. The CDR3 has 11 amino acids. V was clipped by 4 bases and J by 6 bases, with 10 bases between them. The chain's CDR3 is CSVVGSGEQYF. The CDR3 DNA is TGCAGCGTTGTCGGATCCGGCGAGCAGTACTTC.

This chain links TRBV20-1 with TRBJ2-3, with D uncertain. CDR1 DFQATT and CDR2 SNEGSKA come from the germline V gene (reference sequence). The CDR3 is 17 residues long. The V end was cut by 0 bases, the J end by 2 bases, with 18 bases between. The CDR3 loop is CSARDKEPARITDTQYF. The CDR3 nucleotides are TGCAGTGCTAGAGATAAAGAACCGGCCCGAATCACAGATACGCAGTATTTT.

The CDR3 region is CSARDLWVPHGDTQYF. The DNA of the CDR3 is TGCAGTGCTAGAGATCTGTGGGTCCCTCATGGAGATACGCAGTATTTT. The chain combines TRBV20-1 with TRBJ2-3; D not resolved. CDR1 and CDR2 from the germline V gene are DFQATT and SNEGSKA (reference sequence). The CDR3 length is 16 residues. V shed 0 bases and J shed 5 bases, with 18 bases lying between them.

This clonotype has only a few counts. The chain employs TRBV6-5 and TRBJ2-5; D is unclear. This CDR3 comprises 13 residues. The V and J ends lost 2 bases and 7 bases respectively, with 11 bases between them. Germline V gene lookup returns CDR1 MNHEY and CDR2 SVGAGI. This CDR3 reads CASSYTNLGTQYF. Here the CDR3 DNA reads TGTGCCAGCAGTTACACAAACCTGGGGACCCAGTACTTC.

This rearrangement joins TRBV30 to TRBJ2-3; D possibly uses TRBD1 or TRBD2 (5 bases each). The CDR3 runs 14 residues. Germline V gives CDR1 GTSNPN, CDR2 SVGIG (reference sequence). With 5 bases removed from V and 4 bases from J, the gap between germline ends came to 16 bases. The CDR3 sequence is CAWAWGYRADTQYF. The CDR3 DNA is TGTGCCTGGGCGTGGGGGTATCGGGCAGATACGCAGTATTTT.

This clonotype was counted many times. The genes are TRBV29-1 and TRBJ2-1, with D perhaps matching TRBD2 (6 bases). The germline V gene has CDR1 SQVTM and CDR2 ANQGSEA. CDR3 length: 13 amino acids. With 6 bases removed from V and 3 bases from J, the gap between germline ends came to 12 bases. As DNA, the CDR3 is TGCAGCGTGTCGGGACTCAACTACAATGAGCAGTTCTTC. It codes for CSVSGLNYNEQFF.

The genes are TRBV12-3 or TRBV12-4 and TRBJ1-2; a weak D match, TRBD1 (6 bases). This CDR3 comprises 15 residues. Between the trimmed V and J ends, which lost 5 bases and 4 bases, there was a span of 17 bases. This chain's CDR3 is CASSHTGSAGYGYTF. For the CDR3, the DNA is TGTGCCAGCAGTCATACAGGGTCAGCTGGCTATGGCTACACCTTC.

This clonotype was seen only a few times. The chain combines TRBV12-3 or TRBV12-4 with TRBJ1-5; D may be TRBD1 (6 bases). Trimming shortened V by 7 bases and J by 6 bases, and 16 bases separated the two germline ends. This CDR3 is built from 14 residues. The CDR3 DNA follows: TGTGCCAGCACCTACCAGGGGTCGGGTCAGCCCCAGCATTTT. This translates into CASTYQGSGQPQHF.